A selection of T cell receptor beta chains follows, all from one sample in a study of cytomegalovirus exposure and HLA in healthy donors. Sequenced by immunoSEQ multiplex PCR; TCRdb stores in-frame clones only, minus some. The data contain some 240,000 clones, around 87% of them singletons. What was sequenced was PBMCs. These TCRs come from a woman under 30 in good health and CMV-seropositive. CDR3s include the opening cysteine and the closing phenylalanine or tryptophan. Fields, in order: J gene, D gene, V gene, clone size, CDR3 protein, CDR3 DNA. The D gene is left open where the match is weak. Only some rows state a clone size, as once, few, many or a class for expanded clones.

TRBJ1-1 | TRBD1 | TRBV27 | . | CASSNRQGVKTEAFF | TGTGCCAGCAGTAACCGACAGGGGGTGAAAACTGAAGCTTTCTTT
TRBJ1-2 | . | TRBV2 | few | CAAGGSDYGYTF | TGTGCCGCCGGGGGATCGGACTATGGCTACACCTTC
TRBJ2-3 | . | TRBV5-4 | . | CASSPGVASQDTQYF | TGTGCCAGCAGCCCAGGGGTAGCGAGTCAGGATACGCAGTATTTT
TRBJ2-7 | TRBD2 | TRBV25-1 | . | CASSQVGLAGTYEQYF | TGTGCCAGCAGCCAAGTGGGGCTAGCGGGGACCTACGAGCAGTACTTC
TRBJ2-7 | TRBD1 | TRBV2 | . | CASRHPGQTYEQYF | TGTGCCAGCAGACATCCGGGACAGACCTACGAGCAGTACTTC
TRBJ2-7 | TRBD1 | TRBV30 | . | CAWTGGGGDEQYF | TGTGCCTGGACAGGGGGCGGTGGGGACGAGCAGTACTTC
TRBJ2-5 | TRBD2 | TRBV11-1 | few | CASSYRTSGRTETQYF | TGTGCCAGCAGTTATAGGACTAGCGGGAGAACAGAGACCCAGTACTTC
TRBJ2-5 | TRBD2 | TRBV5-4 | . | CASSSSGSLKTQYF | TGTGCCAGCAGCTCGAGCGGGAGTCTTAAGACCCAGTACTTC
TRBJ2-4 | . | TRBV28 | . | CASNRQSVIQNIQYF | TGTGCCAGCAACCGACAGTCTGTTATCCAAAACATTCAGTACTTC
TRBJ1-1 | TRBD1 | TRBV11-3 | . | CASSHRTGGLMNTEAFF | TGTGCCAGCAGCCACAGGACAGGCGGACTCATGAACACTGAAGCTTTCTTT
TRBJ1-5 | . | TRBV21-1 | . | CASSNNCGEDQPQHF | TGTGCCAGCAGCAACAACTGCGGAGAGGATCAGCCCCAGCATTTT
TRBJ1-1 | . | TRBV13 | . | CASSLVRGEAFF | TGTGCCAGCAGCTTAGTTAGGGGTGAAGCTTTCTTT
TRBJ1-2 | . | TRBV6-5 | . | CASSILQGSPYGYTF | TGTGCCAGCAGTATATTACAGGGTAGCCCCTATGGCTACACCTTC
TRBJ2-5 | TRBD2 | TRBV27 | . | CASRKRDWLGGETQYF | TGTGCCAGCAGAAAGCGGGATTGGCTGGGGGGAGAGACCCAGTACTTC
TRBJ1-2 | TRBD1 | TRBV27 | . | CASGGQENYGYTF | TGTGCCAGCGGGGGACAGGAAAACTATGGCTACACCTTC
TRBJ2-1 | TRBD1 | TRBV5-1 | . | CASRSGTGWSPIHNEQFF | TGCGCCAGCAGATCCGGGACAGGGTGGTCCCCCATCCACAATGAGCAGTTCTTC
TRBJ1-2 | TRBD1 | TRBV29-1 | . | CSVDGTGTGEGYGYTF | TGCAGCGTTGACGGTACCGGGACAGGGGAAGGCTATGGCTACACCTTC
TRBJ2-2 | TRBD2 | TRBV9 | . | CASTVVGGRVNTGELFF | TGTGCCAGCACCGTAGTAGGCGGGAGGGTGAACACCGGGGAGCTGTTTTTT
TRBJ2-1 | TRBD2 | TRBV27 | once | CASRTRSRTSSYNEQFF | TGTGCCAGCAGGACAAGATCCAGGACTAGCTCCTACAATGAGCAGTTCTTC
TRBJ1-2 | TRBD1 | TRBV9 | . | CASSVGTDYGYTF | TGTGCCAGCAGCGTCGGGACAGATTATGGCTACACCTTC
TRBJ2-3 | TRBD2 | TRBV4-1 | . | CASKSGLGGTQYF | TGCGCCAGCAAGAGCGGGTTGGGGGGGACGCAGTATTTT
TRBJ2-7 | TRBD1 | TRBV19 | . | CASRTGAGEQYF | TGTGCCAGTAGAACAGGGGCTGGGGAGCAGTACTTC
TRBJ1-5 | . | TRBV21-1 | . | CASSKADRGRVNQPQHF | TGTGCCAGCAGCAAAGCGGACAGGGGGCGAGTAAATCAGCCCCAGCATTTT
TRBJ2-6 | . | TRBV27 | once | CASSPSRGWVSGANVLTF | TGTGCCAGCAGTCCCTCGAGAGGGTGGGTGTCAGGGGCCAACGTCCTGACTTTC
TRBJ1-2 | TRBD1 | TRBV7-8 | . | CASSLEGQGAGYGYTF | TGTGCCAGCAGCCTAGAGGGACAGGGGGCTGGCTATGGCTACACCTTC
TRBJ1-2 | . | TRBV7-8 | . | CASSPPHRDALRLYGYTF | TGTGCCAGCAGCCCTCCGCACAGGGACGCCCTGCGCCTCTATGGCTACACCTTC
TRBJ2-3 | TRBD2 | TRBV30 | . | CAWSVSRTSGRTDTQYF | TGTGCCTGGAGTGTCTCCAGGACTAGCGGGAGGACAGATACGCAGTATTTT
TRBJ1-1 | TRBD1 | TRBV11-3 | . | CASRRQGANTEAFF | TGTGCCAGCAGGCGACAGGGGGCGAACACTGAAGCTTTCTTT
TRBJ2-2 | . | TRBV29-1 | . | CSVESGVGELFF | TGCAGCGTTGAGTCAGGGGTCGGGGAGCTGTTTTTT
TRBJ2-7 | TRBD2 | TRBV14 | . | CASSLFSGAYEQYF | TGTGCCAGCAGCCTGTTTAGCGGGGCCTACGAGCAGTACTTC
TRBJ1-2 | . | TRBV19 | . | CASSMGRDRNYGYTF | TGTGCCAGTAGTATGGGGAGGGATCGAAACTATGGCTACACCTTC
TRBJ1-2 | TRBD1 | TRBV6-5 | . | CASSPTGGLRGYTF | TGTGCCAGCAGCCCCACAGGGGGGCTAAGAGGCTACACCTTC
TRBJ2-5 | . | TRBV5-4 | once | CASSLPGEETQYF | TGTGCCAGCAGCTTGCCGGGAGAGGAGACCCAGTACTTC
TRBJ1-1 | . | TRBV11-3 | . | CASSETASATEAFF | TGTGCCAGCAGCGAGACGGCTAGCGCCACTGAAGCTTTCTTT
TRBJ1-5 | . | TRBV4-1 | . | CASSHDNRGIQPQHF | TGCGCCAGCAGCCACGATAATAGGGGAATCCAGCCCCAGCATTTT
TRBJ2-3 | . | TRBV5-1 | . | CASSSPVLQGADTQYF | TGCGCCAGCAGCTCCCCCGTACTCCAGGGTGCAGATACGCAGTATTTT
TRBJ1-1 | . | TRBV7-9 | once | CASSKVGGEETEAFF | TGTGCCAGCAGCAAGGTGGGAGGGGAGGAGACTGAAGCTTTCTTT
TRBJ2-1 | . | TRBV6-6 | once | CASNGFLPNEQFF | TGTGCCAGCAATGGCTTCCTTCCCAATGAGCAGTTCTTC
TRBJ2-4 | . | TRBV30 | . | CAWSVWQSAKNIQYF | TGTGCCTGGAGTGTCTGGCAGTCTGCCAAAAACATTCAGTACTTC
TRBJ2-5 | TRBD2 | TRBV4-1 | . | CASSQESAGGGETQYF | TGCGCCAGCAGCCAAGAATCCGCGGGAGGGGGAGAGACCCAGTACTTC
TRBJ1-1 | . | TRBV9 | . | CASSVGGEGTTEAFF | TGTGCCAGCAGCGTAGGAGGGGAGGGTACCACTGAAGCTTTCTTT
TRBJ1-2 | . | TRBV9 | . | CASSVGGHYTF | TGTGCCAGCAGCGTAGGGGGGCACTACACCTTC
TRBJ1-1 | . | TRBV9 | few | CASSVVSGGEAFF | TGTGCCAGCAGCGTAGTATCCGGGGGTGAAGCTTTCTTT
TRBJ1-5 | TRBD1 | TRBV30 | . | CAWSVEGQGNQPQHF | TGTGCCTGGAGTGTAGAGGGACAGGGGAATCAGCCCCAGCATTTT
TRBJ1-4 | . | TRBV9 | . | CASSQDSPFEKLFF | TGTGCCAGCAGCCAGGACAGCCCGTTTGAAAAACTGTTTTTT
TRBJ2-5 | TRBD1 | TRBV2 | . | CASLSRDRVGETQYF | TGTGCCAGCCTCTCCCGGGACAGGGTTGGAGAGACCCAGTACTTC